Listed below are T cell receptor beta chains from one sample, sequenced in a study of T cells in Graves' hyperthyroidism and ophthalmopathy. TCRdb ran MiXCR on the multiplex PCR reads and lists one entry per CDR3 protein. The sample records 400,000 to 500,000 distinct CDR3 sequences, around 15% being singletons. Sample: blood. Receptor source: a woman in her late teens or twenties with Graves' hyperthyroidism. Each CDR3 is given with its conserved first and last residue. A D gene is named only where the DNA matches it firmly. Expanded clones get a size class; other rows say once, few or many, or leave the size out.

D,V,size,J,DNA,CDR3
TRBD2,TRBV28,once,TRBJ2-7,TGTGCCAGCAGTTTCGGGGGTGGGCTAGCGGGGCACTACGAGCAGTACTTC,CASSFGGGLAGHYEQYF
-,TRBV27,many,TRBJ2-1,TGTGCCAGCAGTTTAGGTTCAGTCCCTTACAATGAGCAGTTCTTC,CASSLGSVPYNEQFF
-,TRBV19,many,TRBJ1-1,TGTGCCAGTAGGACCCAGGGATGGAGAACTGAAGCTTTCTTT,CASRTQGWRTEAFF
-,TRBV5-1,few,TRBJ2-1,TGCGCCAGCAGCTTTGGGAGCGGGACAGACCTTAATGAGCAGTTCTTC,CASSFGSGTDLNEQFF
-,TRBV7-3,many,TRBJ2-7,TGTGCCAGCAGCTCCGGTCTAGCGCCGGTCTACGAGCAGTACTTC,CASSSGLAPVYEQYF
TRBD2,TRBV4-1,few,TRBJ2-1,TGCGCCAGCAGCCATCGCGCTAGCGGGACCAACAATGAGCAGTTCTTC,CASSHRASGTNNEQFF
TRBD1,TRBV30,many,TRBJ1-2,TGTGCCTGGAGTGTAGAGGTCAGGGGGACATATGGCTACACCTTC,CAWSVEVRGTYGYTF
TRBD1,TRBV5-1,many,TRBJ2-3,TGCGCCAGTGGACAGGGTCTTGCGGATACGCAGTATTTT,CASGQGLADTQYF
TRBD2,TRBV9,few,TRBJ2-2,TGTGCCAGCAGCGTAGGCCTCGGTCTAGCGGGTACCGGGGAGCTGTTTTTT,CASSVGLGLAGTGELFF
TRBD2,TRBV7-9,-,TRBJ2-2,TGTGCCAGCAGCAACTTAGCGGGAGGAGGGGCCCCCGGGGAGCTGTTTTTT,CASSNLAGGGAPGELFF
TRBD1,TRBV20-1,many,TRBJ2-7,TGCAGTGCTAGTCGACAGGGGATCTCCTACGAGCAGTACTTC,CSASRQGISYEQYF
TRBD1,TRBV2,many,TRBJ2-7,TGTGCCAGCAGTCCTGGACAGGCCCCGGGCTCCTACGAGCAGTACTTC,CASSPGQAPGSYEQYF
-,TRBV19,few,TRBJ1-1,TGTGCCAGTCGAAAGGACTCCGGGATTAAGAACACTGAAGCTTTCTTT,CASRKDSGIKNTEAFF
TRBD2,TRBV5-1,-,TRBJ2-7,TGCGCCAGCAGCTTGGTACTAGCGGGAGTCGAGCAGTACTTC,CASSLVLAGVEQYF
-,TRBV30,many,TRBJ1-2,TGTGCCTGGGGACGCCAGACCTATGGCTACACCTTC,CAWGRQTYGYTF
TRBD1,TRBV9,-,TRBJ2-6,TGTGCCAGCAGCGCTGCTGAGACAGGGAGATCCTCTGGGGCCAACGTCCTGACTTTC,CASSAAETGRSSGANVLTF
TRBD2,TRBV7-9,many,TRBJ2-1,TGTGCCAGCAGCTTAGGGAGGTGGGGACTAGCGGGAGGAAGACACTACAATGAGCAGTTCTTC,CASSLGRWGLAGGRHYNEQFF
-,TRBV27,-,TRBJ2-7,TGTGCCAGCAGTGTCCGATCGGGACGGATCTCCTACGAGCAGTACTTC,CASSVRSGRISYEQYF
-,TRBV29-1,-,TRBJ1-3,TGCAGCGTTGGAGGTGGGGGTCGACGTGGAAACACCATATATTTT,CSVGGGGRRGNTIYF
TRBD2,TRBV5-1,-,TRBJ2-2,TGCGCCAGCAGCTTGTCAGTGGGAGGGCCGGGAACCGGGGAGCTGTTTTTT,CASSLSVGGPGTGELFF
-,TRBV6-1,-,TRBJ1-3,TGTGCCAGCAGCCGCCGAGGGGGCTCTGGAAACACCATATATTTT,CASSRRGGSGNTIYF
TRBD1,TRBV19,few,TRBJ1-2,TGTGCCAGTAGTAGGGGACAGGGCTTCGGCTACACCTTC,CASSRGQGFGYTF
-,TRBV20-1,many,TRBJ1-4,TGCAGTGTAAAGGACGGGGGTAGTGAAAAACTGTTTTTT,CSVKDGGSEKLFF
TRBD1,TRBV10-3,few,TRBJ2-6,TGTGCCATCAGTCCACGGACAGGGGCTGGGGCCAACGTCCTGACTTTC,CAISPRTGAGANVLTF
-,TRBV20-1,few,TRBJ1-5,TGCAGTGCCCAAACGACAGGAGGTAATCAGCCCCAGCATTTT,CSAQTTGGNQPQHF
TRBD2,TRBV13,few,TRBJ2-7,TGTGCCAGCAGCCTCAGGGGCGGGAGGGCTACCCAATCCTACGAGCAGTACTTC,CASSLRGGRATQSYEQYF
TRBD2,TRBV20-1,many,TRBJ2-3,TGCAGTGCTAGTGCGTACCTTCTTAGCGGGAGCACAGATACGCAGTATTTT,CSASAYLLSGSTDTQYF
TRBD1,TRBV28,many,TRBJ2-7,TGTGCCGGCAGTTTACCCGGGACAGGGGGCGCCGAGCAGTACTTC,CAGSLPGTGGAEQYF
-,TRBV15,many,TRBJ2-5,TGTGCCACCAGCAGAGATAGGGGTGGAGGGGGTGGGACCCAGTACTTC,CATSRDRGGGGGTQYF
TRBD1,TRBV6-9,-,TRBJ2-5,TGTGCCAGCAGTTCCAACCAGGGACAGGGGGTTCAATGGGCCCAGTACTTC,CASSSNQGQGVQWAQYF
-,TRBV6-1,few,TRBJ2-3,TGTGCCAGCAGGCGCCCCTCCACAGATACGCAGTATTTT,CASRRPSTDTQYF
-,TRBV3-1,many,TRBJ1-1,TGTGCCAGCAGCAGGGGGGGAGGGGCTGAAGCTTTCTTT,CASSRGGGAEAFF
TRBD2,TRBV19,-,TRBJ2-2,TGTGCCAGTAGTATACCCCGAGCGGGAGGGATCACCGGGGAGCTGTTTTTT,CASSIPRAGGITGELFF
TRBD2,TRBV9,-,TRBJ2-2,TGTGCCAGCAGCGTAGGTGGGAGGGCGAACACCGGGGAGCTGTTTTTT,CASSVGGRANTGELFF
-,TRBV2,many,TRBJ2-1,TGTGCCAGCACTACGCGACAGGTGAATGAGCAGTTCTTC,CASTTRQVNEQFF
-,TRBV24-1,few,TRBJ2-1,TGTGCCACCAGTGATTTCGCGGGGAGCTCCTACAATGAGCAGTTCTTC,CATSDFAGSSYNEQFF
TRBD2,TRBV13,few,TRBJ2-3,TGTGCCAGCAGCACCAGACTAGCGGGAAGAGCAGATACGCAGTATTTT,CASSTRLAGRADTQYF
-,TRBV5-1,many,TRBJ1-2,TGCGCCAGCAGCTTGGGACAGGAAAGTGGCTACACCTTC,CASSLGQESGYTF
-,TRBV4-3,many,TRBJ1-4,TGCGCCAGCAGCCAAGGAGGGGGGACAACTAATGAAAAACTGTTTTTT,CASSQGGGTTNEKLFF
-,TRBV12-3/TRBV12-4,many,TRBJ1-2,TGTGCCAGCAGTTTCGCAGGGATCGGCTACACCTTC,CASSFAGIGYTF
-,TRBV15,many,TRBJ1-1,TGTGCCACCACCAAGCGAGGCGCTGAAGCTTTCTTT,CATTKRGAEAFF
-,TRBV6-5,few,TRBJ1-2,TGTGCCAGCAGTTACTCGAAACAGCCCACAGGTGGCTACACCTTC,CASSYSKQPTGGYTF
-,TRBV29-1,few,TRBJ2-5,TGCAGCGTTGACCAAGGCGGGGTCCAAGAGACCCAGTACTTC,CSVDQGGVQETQYF
TRBD1,TRBV28,few,TRBJ1-1,TGTGCCAGCAGTTCCCTAAACCAAAAACGGGACAGGGGTCTGAACACTGAAGCTTTCTTT,CASSSLNQKRDRGLNTEAFF
TRBD1,TRBV6-2/TRBV6-3,-,TRBJ2-2,TGTGCCAGCAGAAGGACAGGGGGTTCGGCGACCGGGGAGCTGTTTTTT,CASRRTGGSATGELFF
-,TRBV30,few,TRBJ2-7,TGTGCCTGGAGTTCTCCTAGGGGTCGATCAACATCTTCCTACGAGCAGTACTTC,CAWSSPRGRSTSSYEQYF
TRBD2,TRBV28,-,TRBJ2-1,TGTGCCAGCAGCCGACTAGCGGGATTTTTGCAGGGCGATGAGCAGTTCTTC,CASSRLAGFLQGDEQFF
-,TRBV28,many,TRBJ2-5,TGTGCCAGCAGTCCCACAGGCAGTAGAGAGACCCAGTACTTC,CASSPTGSRETQYF
TRBD2,TRBV25-1,-,TRBJ2-7,TGTGCCACCAGACTAGCGGCCTACGAGCAGTACTTC,CATRLAAYEQYF
-,TRBV7-9,few,TRBJ1-2,TGTGCCAGCAGCTTAGAGCGGAAAGGCCCCCCCAGCTATGGCTACACCTTC,CASSLERKGPPSYGYTF
TRBD1,TRBV28,-,TRBJ2-7,TGTGCCAGCAGTCCACACAATGACAGGGGGCACGAGCAGTACTTC,CASSPHNDRGHEQYF
-,TRBV4-1,few,TRBJ2-7,TGCGCCAGCAGCCCTCTCCTATGGGGGGCCGGGAACGAGCAGTACTTC,CASSPLLWGAGNEQYF
TRBD1,TRBV5-5,-,TRBJ1-6,TGTGCCAGCAGCTTGGAAGGGGGCGGGAATTCACCCCTCCACTTT,CASSLEGGGNSPLHF
TRBD1,TRBV28,many,TRBJ2-7,TGTGCCAGCAGTAGAGGACAGGGGCGGTACGAGCAGTACTTC,CASSRGQGRYEQYF
TRBD2,TRBV20-1,-,TRBJ2-1,TGCAGTGCCGGCCCGGGACTAGCTCACAATGAGCAGTTCTTC,CSAGPGLAHNEQFF